This entry lists 15 T cell receptor beta chains sequenced from one sample in a study of shared T cell receptors in the human thymus. Repertoires were generated with immunoSEQ multiplex PCR, while TCRdb's copy carries only in-frame clones and drops some. The data hold more than 550,000 clones, with approximately 85% observed a single time. The same sample was also used in a study of human thymus T cells.

Specimen: thymocytes. The receptor set was obtained from a girl under three years old with a congenital heart defect.

Written as DNA, the CDR3 is TGTGCCAGCATCCTAGACAGTGGAAACACCATATATTTT. Its protein product is CASILDSGNTIYF. V and J are TRBV5-8 and TRBJ1-3; tentatively, D is TRBD1 (5 bases). CDR3 length equals 13 residues. V lost 6 bases and J lost 3, with 10 bases in between. Germline V gives CDR1 SGHTS, CDR2 YDEGEE.

This clone was counted between two and nine times. V usage is TRBV6-5 and J usage is TRBJ2-5, with a tentative D call TRBD1 (6 bases). Germline CDR1 reads MNHEY; CDR2 reads SVGAGI. The CDR3 is 13 residues long. V was cut by 4 bases and J by 2 bases, with 8 bases left in between. The DNA of the CDR3 is TGTGCCAGCAGTTTTCAGGGGCAAGAGACCCAGTACTTC. The encoded protein is CASSFQGQETQYF.

This clone was detected only once. This chain uses TRBV20-1 with TRBJ1-1; the D is unclear. The CDR3 spans 11 residues. The germline CDR1 and CDR2 sequences are DFQATT and SNEGSKA (reference sequence). Deletions cut 6 bases from V and 5 bases from J, with 10 bases between. In nucleotides, the CDR3 is TGCAGTGCCACGGGGAGGACTGAAGCTTTCTTT. Residues: CSATGRTEAFF.

The chain has TRBV13 and TRBJ1-1, with D unresolved. Germline CDR1 and CDR2: PRHDT and FYEKMQ (reference sequence). This CDR3 spans 13 amino acids. V lost 4 bases to trimming and J lost 2 bases, with 8 bases between them. The CDR3, as DNA: TGTGCCAGCAGCTCGGCGGGCAACACTGAAGCTTTCTTT. It translates to CASSSAGNTEAFF.

The J gene is TRBJ1-5, the V gene TRBV15; TRBD1 agrees at 8 bases. Unmatched junction bases numbered 6, after V lost 6 bases and J lost 5 bases. CDR3 length: 14 amino acids. Germline CDR1 is LNHNV and CDR2 is YYDKDF (reference sequence). The CDR3 DNA sequence: TGTGCCACCAGTCAAGGACAGGGCGATCAGCCCCAGCATTTT. As protein: CATSQGQGDQPQHF.

This chain connects TRBV30 to TRBJ1-6, with 8 bases lining up with TRBD1. Losses at the gene ends were 0 bases for V and 5 bases for J; bases not matched to a gene: 3. Germline loops: CDR1 GTSNPN, CDR2 SVGIG (reference sequence). This CDR3 has 15 residues. CDR3 amino acids: CAWSVTGDNNSPLHF. The CDR3 DNA follows: TGTGCCTGGAGTGTGACAGGGGACAATAATTCACCCCTCCACTTT.

The chain carries TRBV11-2 and TRBJ1-1; no definite D call. The CDR3 totals 14 residues. CDR1 is SGHAT and CDR2 is FQNNGV in the germline V gene. V shed 1 base and J shed 7 bases, with 13 bases lying between them. In DNA form, the CDR3 reads TGTGCCAGCAGCTTAGTCTCAGAAAAGAATGAAGCTTTCTTT. Encoded protein: CASSLVSEKNEAFF.

The chain employs TRBV5-6 and TRBJ2-7; a possible D gene is TRBD2 (5 bases). CDR1 and CDR2 from the germline V gene are SGHDT and YYEEEE. This CDR3 has 15 amino acids. The ends were cut back, 2 bases at V and 0 bases at J, with 12 bases in the middle. The CDR3 nucleotides read TGTGCCAGCAGCTTCTCCGGGAACACCTCCTACGAGCAGTACTTC. The encoded protein is CASSFSGNTSYEQYF. Looking up the rest from reference TRBV5-6 and TRBJ2-7 gives the full variable domain: DAGVTQSPTHLIKTRGQQVTLRCSPKSGHDTVSWYQQALGQGPQFIFQYYEEEERQRGNFPDRFSGHQFPNYSSELNVNALLLGDSALYLCASSFSGNTSYEQYFGPGTRLTVT.

The chain couples TRBV7-8 to TRBJ1-6, with TRBD1 matching 8 bases. CDR1 is SGHVS and CDR2 is FQNEAQ in the germline V gene. CDR3 length equals 15 residues. V shed 5 bases, J shed 8 bases, and the junction held 8 bases outside the gene matches. The CDR3 protein is CASSRQGYGDSPLHF. The CDR3 DNA reads as TGTGCCAGCAGCAGACAGGGGTACGGAGATTCACCCCTCCACTTT.

The V and J genes are TRBV5-1 and TRBJ2-1, with no clear D. Germline loops: CDR1 SGHRS, CDR2 YFSETQ. The CDR3 extends over 14 amino acids. V lost 2 bases, J lost 2 bases, and 8 bases lay in between. The CDR3 nucleotides are TGCGCCAGCAGCTTCCCAGAGGCCTACAATGAGCAGTTCTTC. This encodes CASSFPEAYNEQFF.

V and J are TRBV14 and TRBJ1-1, with a weak D call TRBD1 (6 bases). V lost 1 base to trimming and J lost 4 bases, with 10 bases between them. The CDR3 is made up of 14 amino acids. Looked up from germline, CDR1 is SGHDN and CDR2 is FVKESK. The CDR3 is CASSQGQGTTEAFF. The CDR3 coding sequence is TGTGCCAGCAGCCAAGGTCAGGGGACCACTGAAGCTTTCTTT.

In DNA, the CDR3 is TGTGCCAGCAGCTCCTTTAGCTCCTATAATTCACCCCTCCACTTT. This encodes CASSSFSSYNSPLHF. The chain joins TRBV5-4 to TRBJ1-6; D is unclear. The CDR3 totals 15 residues. The germline CDR1 and CDR2 sequences are SGHNT and YYREEE (reference sequence). The V gene lost 3 bases and the J gene lost 0 bases, with 7 bases spanning the gap.

A few counts support this clone. V and J are TRBV2 and TRBJ2-5, with 9 positions matching TRBD2. Germline V CDR1 and CDR2: SNHLY, FYNNEI. Trimming cost V 2 bases and J 5 bases; bases outside gene matches: 6. The CDR3 loop spans 15 amino acids. The CDR3 protein is CASSEQGGGAETQYF. In nucleotides, the CDR3 is TGTGCCAGCAGTGAACAAGGCGGGGGGGCTGAGACCCAGTACTTC.

This chain connects TRBV15 to TRBJ1-3, with TRBD1 as a possible D gene (6 bases). The CDR3 is 16 amino acids. Between the trimmed V and J ends, which lost 8 bases and 4 bases, there was a span of 21 bases. The germline gives CDR1 LNHNV, CDR2 YYDKDF (reference sequence). CDR3 nucleotide sequence: TGTGCCACCGAACTAAAACGGGGGGCACTGGGAAACACCATATATTTT. Its translation: CATELKRGALGNTIYF.

V usage is TRBV4-1 and J usage is TRBJ2-1; 10 positions match TRBD2. The trim removed 0 bases at V and 5 bases at J, leaving 13 bases unmatched. The CDR3 length is 19 residues. CDR1 MGHRA and CDR2 YSYEKL come from the germline V gene. CDR3: CASSQDYPSGGAGHNEQFF. The CDR3 region has the DNA TGCGCCAGCAGCCAAGATTACCCTAGCGGGGGAGCAGGGCACAATGAGCAGTTCTTC.